These 14 T cell receptor beta chains share one sample of origin, sequenced in a study of blood T cell repertoires in COVID-19. Libraries were prepared by immunoSEQ multiplex PCR; TCRdb keeps only in-frame clonotypes and omits some of them. This table holds more than 85,000 clones, 92% found once. The specimen was peripheral blood. Receptors originate from a man between 65 and 80 years old with acute or convalescent COVID-19.

The chain links TRBV15 to TRBJ2-3; the match to TRBD2 covers 10 bases. Germline values: CDR1 LNHNV, CDR2 YYDKDF (reference sequence). Trimming at V came to 1 base and at J to 0 bases, leaving 4 bases not matched to a gene. The length of the CDR3 is 17 residues. As DNA, the CDR3 is TGTGCCACCAGCAGAGGGGCGACTAGCGGGAGCACAGATACGCAGTATTTT. This translates into CATSRGATSGSTDTQYF.

The rearrangement joins TRBV2 to TRBJ1-1, with D unresolved. The germline V gene has CDR1 SNHLY and CDR2 FYNNEI. Trimming took off 6 bases at V and 0 bases at J, with 8 bases between the two ends. There are 13 residues in the CDR3. The CDR3 DNA follows: TGTGCCAGCAGAGAGCAAATGAACACTGAAGCTTTCTTT. Encoded protein: CASREQMNTEAFF.

The rearrangement joins TRBV5-1 to TRBJ2-1, with a weak D call TRBD1 (6 bases). CDR1 is SGHRS, CDR2 YFSETQ, per germline. The V end was cut by 3 bases, the J end by 0 bases, with 10 bases between. CDR3 length: 15 amino acids. The CDR3 region has the DNA TGCGCCAGCAGCTACGCCAGGGGCTCCTACAATGAGCAGTTCTTC. Translated, it gives CASSYARGSYNEQFF.

J is TRBJ2-3 and V is TRBV4-3; 9 bases are a match to TRBD2. The CDR3 contains 16 residues. V shed 0 bases, J shed 3 bases, and the junction held 4 bases outside the gene matches. Germline CDR1 and CDR2: LGHNA and YSLEER. CDR3 in DNA: TGCGCCAGCAGCCAAGATTGGCGGGAGGGGACAGATACGCAGTATTTT. This sequence encodes CASSQDWREGTDTQYF.

V usage is TRBV28 and J usage is TRBJ2-1, with 14 nucleotides matching TRBD2. Looked up from germline, CDR1 is MDHEN and CDR2 is SYDVKM. The length of the CDR3 is 18 residues. J gave up 3 bases and V 4 bases, and 8 bases lay outside the gene matches. This CDR3 reads CASSYIGTSGRHYNEQFF. For the CDR3, the DNA is TGTGCCAGCAGTTATATCGGGACTAGCGGGAGACACTACAATGAGCAGTTCTTC.

This rearrangement joins TRBV27 to TRBJ1-1, with D unclear. The V gene's germline CDR1 is MNHEY and CDR2 SMNVEV (reference sequence). There are 13 residues in the CDR3. V lost 1 base and J lost 5, with 8 bases in between. CDR3 loop: CASSLLSRTEAFF. For the CDR3, the DNA is TGTGCCAGCAGTTTATTATCGAGGACTGAAGCTTTCTTT.

J is TRBJ1-1 and V is TRBV11-2; D is uncertain. CDR1 and CDR2 from the germline V gene are SGHAT and FQNNGV. The ends were cut back, 5 bases at V and 4 bases at J, with 14 bases in the middle. This CDR3 has 14 residues. CDR3 nucleotides: TGTGCCAGCAGCCGAACCCCGGGTGGCACTGAAGCTTTCTTT. Amino acid sequence: CASSRTPGGTEAFF.

This clone is a singleton in its sample. The V call is TRBV11-3, the J call TRBJ2-7; 8 bases map to TRBD2. The germline V gene has CDR1 SGHNT and CDR2 YENEEA. The CDR3 has 16 residues. The J segment lost 1 base and the V segment lost 2 bases, leaving 7 bases of the junction unmatched. The CDR3 sequence: CASSLSAKRESYEQYF. The CDR3 nucleotides read TGTGCCAGCAGCTTATCAGCCAAGCGGGAGTCCTACGAGCAGTACTTC.

This clone was counted a single time. This chain connects TRBV20-1 to TRBJ1-1; D is perhaps TRBD1 (5 bases). Germline CDR1 reads DFQATT; CDR2 reads SNEGSKA (reference sequence). CDR3 length: 11 residues. V was cut by 6 bases and J by 10 bases, with 15 bases left in between. The CDR3 coding sequence is TGCAGTGCGGACGGTGGGCAGGGAGCTTTCTTT. This encodes CSADGGQGAFF.

This clone was recorded a few times. The gene calls are TRBV9 and TRBJ1-1; 8 nucleotides match TRBD1. The germline CDR1 and CDR2 sequences are SGDLS and YYNGEE. This CDR3 has 15 amino acids. V gave up 4 bases and J gave up 1 base; unmatched junction bases: 6. The CDR3 sequence: CASSPRDRRNTEAFF. DNA of the CDR3: TGTGCCAGCAGCCCCCGGGACAGGAGGAACACTGAAGCTTTCTTT.

V gene TRBV13 combines with J gene TRBJ2-3, with TRBD1 as a possible D gene (6 bases). The CDR3 consists of 14 residues. Germline CDR1 and CDR2: PRHDT and FYEKMQ (reference sequence). Deletions cut 2 bases from V and 4 bases from J, with 10 bases between. In DNA form, the CDR3 reads TGTGCCAGCAGCTTATGGGACAAATCAGATACGCAGTATTTT. Translating it yields CASSLWDKSDTQYF.

This clone has a single count. This rearrangement joins TRBV6-6 to TRBJ2-7, with 9 nucleotides matching TRBD2. Germline V lookup: CDR1 MNHNY, CDR2 SVGAGI (reference sequence). The V and J ends lost 6 bases and 6 bases, in that order; junction bases with no gene match: 12. The CDR3 runs 15 residues. The CDR3 nucleotides are TGTGCCAGCAGGAGTGGCGGGGGGGCCAATGGCGAGCAGTACTTC. Translation: CASRSGGGANGEQYF.

V is TRBV28 and J is TRBJ1-5; 9 nucleotides agree with TRBD1. The length of the CDR3 is 13 residues. V was pared by 7 bases and J by 7 bases, with 5 bases of the junction left unmatched. Germline assignment: CDR1 MDHEN and CDR2 SYDVKM. Here the CDR3 DNA reads TGTGCCAGCACCCCCGACAGGGGGCAGCCCCAGCATTTT. Its protein is CASTPDRGQPQHF.

The V gene is TRBV30, the J gene TRBJ1-1; TRBD1 aligns across 7 bases. Germline CDR1 reads GTSNPN; CDR2 reads SVGIG (reference sequence). The CDR3 is 13 amino acids. V dropped 5 bases and J dropped 1; count of bases not matched to a gene: 4. The CDR3 coding sequence is TGTGCCTGGTCGACAGGGCGGAACACTGAAGCTTTCTTT. Translating it yields CAWSTGRNTEAFF.